This T cell receptor beta chain was profiled in a study of blood T cell repertoires in COVID-19. Study information: Acute-phase and convalescent COVID-19 samples originated in the United States, Italy and Spain.

Authors' analysis steps: The authors estimated nucleated cell counts from reference gene primer amplification. Clones were sequenced by immunoSEQ multiplex PCR, and TCRdb holds only the in-frame ones, with some missing. V and J calls and clone size come straight from that table; D and trimming were deduced from the DNA. Among roughly 200,000 clones, roughly 89% were seen once, and the ten largest hold around 7%. Germline-derived CDR1 and CDR2 are SGHTA and FQGNSA. V lost 5 bases and J 5 bases, leaving 18 bases between the germline ends. CDR3 length: 16 amino acids. The sequenced sample was peripheral blood. This chain uses TRBV7-2 with TRBJ2-2; perhaps TRBD2 as D (6 bases). This sequence originates from a man aged 35 to 55 with acute or convalescent COVID-19. Here the CDR3 DNA reads TGTGCCAGCAGCCCTGGGGCGGGGAGTAGGACCGGGGAGCTGTTTTTT. This codes for CASSPGAGSRTGELFF.